A single sample is the source of the 5 T cell receptor beta chains below, sequenced in a study of blood T cells in healthy people across ages. For the second PCR, which ran for roughly 7 to 11 cycles, a sample-barcoded 5' primer and a J-beta primer mix were used. TCRdb used MiXCR to reprocess the 5' RACE reads, holding one entry per CDR3 protein. The top ten hold about 23% of the sample, which has 1.8 million or so distinct CDR3 sequences, around 40% seen once. The sequenced sample consisted of blood. The receptor source for this set is a human donor in good health.

This clonotype was picked up a small number of times. The V call is TRBV6-1, the J call TRBJ2-7; D is unclear. V shed 5 bases and J shed 5 bases, with 13 bases lying between them. CDR1 and CDR2 (germline): MNHNS, SASEGT. This CDR3 has 13 residues. CDR3 protein: CASSRPGLNEQYF. DNA of the CDR3: TGTGCCAGCAGTCGGCCGGGCCTCAACGAGCAGTACTTC.

The chain joins TRBV6-5 to TRBJ2-7, with 10 nucleotides matching TRBD1. The V segment lost 4 bases and the J segment 5 bases; nucleotides outside the gene matches: 5. There are 14 residues in the CDR3. CDR1 and CDR2 from the germline V gene are MNHEY and SVGAGI. Written as DNA, the CDR3 is TGTGCCAGCAGTTCCACCGGGACAGGGGACGAGCAGTACTTC. It specifies CASSSTGTGDEQYF.

The J gene is TRBJ1-2, the V gene TRBV20-1; D might be TRBD1 (5 bases). The CDR3 length is 13 residues. The germline CDR1 and CDR2 sequences are DFQATT and SNEGSKA (reference sequence). The ends were cut back, 1 base at V and 7 bases at J, with 13 bases in the middle. The CDR3 bases are TGCAGTGCTAGAGTCCCAGGGAGGGGTGGCTACACCTTC. Amino acid sequence: CSARVPGRGGYTF.

This clonotype was seen a few times. The rearrangement uses TRBV6-6 and TRBJ2-1; no definite D call. This CDR3 comprises 13 residues. Trimming stripped 7 bases from V and 1 base from J, with 8 bases between. Germline-derived CDR1 and CDR2 are MNHNY and SVGAGI (reference sequence). The CDR3 protein is CASMVGSYNEQFF. The DNA of the CDR3 is TGTGCCAGCATGGTGGGATCCTACAATGAGCAGTTCTTC.

The rearrangement uses TRBV7-2 and TRBJ1-2; D is undetermined. V gave up 2 bases and J gave up 5 bases, with 15 bases separating them. CDR1 and CDR2 from the germline V gene are SGHTA and FQGNSA. The CDR3 covers 15 residues. CDR3 coding DNA: TGTGCCAGCAGCTTAAACCGGCAGGCGTATTATGGCTACACCTTC. It specifies CASSLNRQAYYGYTF.